This T cell receptor beta chain was documented in a study of T-cell reconstitution after alpha-beta-depleted transplantation in children. Losses at the gene ends were 3 bases for V and 9 bases for J; bases not matched to a gene: 11. Germline V gene lookup returns CDR1 SGHRS and CDR2 YFSETQ. The CDR3 has 16 amino acids. Overall study findings and caveats: Reportedly, alpha-beta T cells present about two months post-transplant originated from several hundred expanded clones of graft origin. At one year after transplant, newly produced T cells mostly accounted for T-cell counts and diversity. Surviving thymic progenitors and recipient T cells were the source of high TCRbeta diversity at day 60 in some patients.

During its preparation, the TCRbeta library received unique molecular identifiers. TCRdb processed the PCR reads anew with MiXCR; each CDR3 protein has one entry. Of 480,000 or so distinct CDR3 sequences detected, more than 9% appear once; the ten largest clones hold just over 2%. This clonotype occurred many times. Its antigen is still unknown. J is TRBJ2-1 and V is TRBV5-1, with 11 bases matching TRBD2. This TCR derives from a child aged 2 to 10 with inherited bone marrow failure, due to receive a stem cell transplant. This material consisted of PBMCs, taken before TCRalphabeta/CD19-depleted stem cell transplant. CDR3 bases: TGCGCCAGCAGCTCAGTAGCGGGAGGGTTTGTGAGTGAGCAGTTCTTC. It translates to CASSSVAGGFVSEQFF. The variable domain in full, with the rest retrieved from reference TRBV5-1 and TRBJ2-1, is KAGVTQTPRYLIKTRGQQVTLSCSPISGHRSVSWYQQTPGQGLQFLFEYFSETQRNKGNFPGRFSGRQFSNSRSEMNVSTLELGDSALYLCASSSVAGGFVSEQFFGPGTRLTVL.